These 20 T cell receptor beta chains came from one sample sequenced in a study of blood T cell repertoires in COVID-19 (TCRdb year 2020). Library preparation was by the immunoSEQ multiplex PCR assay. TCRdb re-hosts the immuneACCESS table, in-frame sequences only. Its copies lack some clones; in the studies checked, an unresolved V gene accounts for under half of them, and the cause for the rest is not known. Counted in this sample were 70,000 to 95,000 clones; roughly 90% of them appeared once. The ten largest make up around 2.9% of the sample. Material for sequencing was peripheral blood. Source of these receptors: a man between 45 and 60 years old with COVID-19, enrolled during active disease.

The CDR3 is CASSTGGAYEQYF. The DNA for the CDR3 is TGTGCCAGCTCGACAGGGGGGGCCTACGAGCAGTACTTC. The chain carries TRBV5-4 and TRBJ2-7; 9 bases are shared with TRBD1. V gave up 7 bases and J gave up 2 bases; unmatched junction bases: 4. The CDR3 runs 13 residues. The germline gives CDR1 SGHNT, CDR2 YYREEE (reference sequence).

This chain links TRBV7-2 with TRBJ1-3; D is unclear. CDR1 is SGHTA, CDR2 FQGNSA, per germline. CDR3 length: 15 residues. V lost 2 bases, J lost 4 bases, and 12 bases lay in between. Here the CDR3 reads CASSLNSGIGNTIYF. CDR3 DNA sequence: TGTGCCAGCAGCTTAAACTCGGGGATAGGAAACACCATATATTTT.

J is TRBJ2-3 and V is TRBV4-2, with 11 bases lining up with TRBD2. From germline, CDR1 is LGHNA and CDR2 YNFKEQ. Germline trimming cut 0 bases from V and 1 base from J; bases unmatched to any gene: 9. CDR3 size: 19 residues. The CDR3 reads CASSQDGLAGGWGTDTQYF. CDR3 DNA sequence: TGTGCCAGCAGCCAAGATGGCCTAGCGGGGGGCTGGGGCACAGATACGCAGTATTTT.

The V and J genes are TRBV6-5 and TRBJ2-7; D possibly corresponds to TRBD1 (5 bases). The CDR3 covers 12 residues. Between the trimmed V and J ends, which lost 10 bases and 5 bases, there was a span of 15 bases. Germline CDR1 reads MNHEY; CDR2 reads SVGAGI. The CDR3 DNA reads TGTGCCACTCTGGGAAGGGGAAACGAGCAGTACTTC. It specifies CATLGRGNEQYF.

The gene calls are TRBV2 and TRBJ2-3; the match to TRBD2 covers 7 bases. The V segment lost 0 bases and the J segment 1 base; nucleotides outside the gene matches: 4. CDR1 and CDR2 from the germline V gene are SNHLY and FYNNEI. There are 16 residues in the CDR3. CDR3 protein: CASSEAGLAGTDTQYF. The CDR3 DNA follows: TGTGCCAGCAGTGAAGCAGGGCTAGCGGGCACAGATACGCAGTATTTT.

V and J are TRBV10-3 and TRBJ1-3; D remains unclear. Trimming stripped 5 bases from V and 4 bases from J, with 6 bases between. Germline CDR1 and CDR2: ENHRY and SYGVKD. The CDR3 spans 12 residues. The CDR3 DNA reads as TGTGCCATCAGTTACGAGGGAAACACCATATATTTT. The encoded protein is CAISYEGNTIYF.

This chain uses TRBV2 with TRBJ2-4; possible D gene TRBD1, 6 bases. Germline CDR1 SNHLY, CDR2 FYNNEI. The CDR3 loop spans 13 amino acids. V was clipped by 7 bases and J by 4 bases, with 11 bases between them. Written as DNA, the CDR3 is TGTGCCAGCACGACCAGGGGAAAAAACATTCAGTACTTC. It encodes CASTTRGKNIQYF.

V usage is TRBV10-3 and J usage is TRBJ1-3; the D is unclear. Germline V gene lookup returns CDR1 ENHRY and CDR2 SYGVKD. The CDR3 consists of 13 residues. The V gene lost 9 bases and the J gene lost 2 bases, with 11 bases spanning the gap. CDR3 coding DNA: TGTGCCATAACCAAAGACACTGGAAACACCATATATTTT. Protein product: CAITKDTGNTIYF.

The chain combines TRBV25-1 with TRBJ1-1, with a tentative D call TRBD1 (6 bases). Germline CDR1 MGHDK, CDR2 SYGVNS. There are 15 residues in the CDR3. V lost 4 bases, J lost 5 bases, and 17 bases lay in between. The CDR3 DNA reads TGTGCCAGCAGTGCCCGTGGAGTTCAGGGGACTGAAGCTTTCTTT. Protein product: CASSARGVQGTEAFF.

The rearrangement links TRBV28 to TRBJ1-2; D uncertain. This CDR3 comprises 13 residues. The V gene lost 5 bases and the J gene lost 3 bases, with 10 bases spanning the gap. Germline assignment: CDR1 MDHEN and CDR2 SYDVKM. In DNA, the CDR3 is TGTGCCAGCAGTCAAACGGACTACTATGGCTACACCTTC. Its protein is CASSQTDYYGYTF.

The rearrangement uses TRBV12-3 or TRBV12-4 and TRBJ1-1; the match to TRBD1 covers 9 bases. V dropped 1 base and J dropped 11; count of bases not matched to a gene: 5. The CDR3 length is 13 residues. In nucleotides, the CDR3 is TGTGCCAGCAGTTTAGGACAGGGGGATTTCGCTTTCTTT. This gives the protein CASSLGQGDFAFF.

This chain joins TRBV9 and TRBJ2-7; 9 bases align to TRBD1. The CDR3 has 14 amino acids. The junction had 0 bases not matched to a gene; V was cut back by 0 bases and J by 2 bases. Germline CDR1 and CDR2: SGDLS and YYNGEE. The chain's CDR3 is CASSVGQGAYEQYF. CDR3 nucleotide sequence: TGTGCCAGCAGCGTAGGACAGGGGGCCTACGAGCAGTACTTC.

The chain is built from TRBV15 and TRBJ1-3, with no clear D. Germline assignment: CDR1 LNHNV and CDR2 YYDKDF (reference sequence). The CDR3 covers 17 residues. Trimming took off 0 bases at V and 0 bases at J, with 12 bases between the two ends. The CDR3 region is CATSRDKTMSSGNTIYF. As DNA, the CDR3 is TGTGCCACCAGCAGAGATAAAACTATGAGCTCTGGAAACACCATATATTTT.

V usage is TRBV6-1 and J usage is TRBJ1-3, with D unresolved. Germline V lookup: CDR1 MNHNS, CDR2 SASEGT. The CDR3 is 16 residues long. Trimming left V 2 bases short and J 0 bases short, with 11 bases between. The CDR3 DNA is TGTGCCAGCAGTGAATACCAGGTTAGCTCTGGAAACACCATATATTTT. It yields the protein CASSEYQVSSGNTIYF.

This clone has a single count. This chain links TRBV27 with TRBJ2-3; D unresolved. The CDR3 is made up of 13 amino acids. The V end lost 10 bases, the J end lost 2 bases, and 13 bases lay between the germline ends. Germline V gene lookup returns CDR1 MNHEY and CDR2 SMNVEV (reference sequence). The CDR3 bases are TGTGCCACCCATGACTTCAACACAGATACGCAGTATTTT. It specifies CATHDFNTDTQYF.

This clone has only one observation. CDR3 sequence reads: CASSEQWAAEQFF. The CDR3, as DNA: TGTGCCAGCAGTGAACAATGGGCAGCTGAGCAGTTCTTC. This sequence joins TRBV6-1 and TRBJ2-1; no definite D call. Germline V gene lookup returns CDR1 MNHNS and CDR2 SASEGT. This CDR3 region has 13 residues. The V end was cut by 2 bases, the J end by 9 bases, with 11 bases between.

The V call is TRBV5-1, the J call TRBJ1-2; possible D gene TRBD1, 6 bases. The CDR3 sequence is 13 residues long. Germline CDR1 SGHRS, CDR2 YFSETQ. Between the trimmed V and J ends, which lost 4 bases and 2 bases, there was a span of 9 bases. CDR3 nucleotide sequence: TGCGCCAGCAGCCCCGGACAGAACTATGGCTACACCTTC. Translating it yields CASSPGQNYGYTF. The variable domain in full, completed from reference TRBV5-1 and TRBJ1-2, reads KAGVTQTPRYLIKTRGQQVTLSCSPISGHRSVSWYQQTPGQGLQFLFEYFSETQRNKGNFPGRFSGRQFSNSRSEMNVSTLELGDSALYLCASSPGQNYGYTFGSGTRLTVV.

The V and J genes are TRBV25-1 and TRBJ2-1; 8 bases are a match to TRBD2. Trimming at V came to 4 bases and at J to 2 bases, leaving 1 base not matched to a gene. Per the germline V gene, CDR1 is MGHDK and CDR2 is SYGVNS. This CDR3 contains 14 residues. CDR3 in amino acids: CASSAGGPYNEQFF. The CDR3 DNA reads TGTGCCAGCAGTGCGGGGGGGCCCTACAATGAGCAGTTCTTC.

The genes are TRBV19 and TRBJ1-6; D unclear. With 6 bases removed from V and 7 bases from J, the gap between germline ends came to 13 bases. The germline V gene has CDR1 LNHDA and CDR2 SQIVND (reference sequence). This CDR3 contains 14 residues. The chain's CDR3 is CASSPGPTNSPLHF. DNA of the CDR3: TGTGCCAGTAGCCCTGGGCCAACAAATTCACCCCTCCACTTT.

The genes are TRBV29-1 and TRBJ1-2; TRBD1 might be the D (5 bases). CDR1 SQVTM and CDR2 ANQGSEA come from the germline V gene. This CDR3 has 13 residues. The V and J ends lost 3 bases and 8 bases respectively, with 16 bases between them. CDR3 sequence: CSVDGGASGGYTF. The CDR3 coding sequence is TGCAGCGTTGACGGAGGGGCTTCAGGCGGCTACACCTTC.